Below are 24 T cell receptor beta chains sequenced from a single sample in a study of cytomegalovirus exposure and HLA in healthy donors (TCRdb year 2017). Preparation of the library involved the immunoSEQ multiplex PCR assay. The clones in this table, taken by TCRdb from immuneACCESS, are in-frame only. Not every clone is retained; where verified, under half of the shortfall comes from an unresolved V gene, and the cause of the rest is unknown. Here the sample has about 180,000 clones; 85% occur a single time. Of the sample, 15% to 20% is held by the ten largest clones. The sample was PBMCs. All receptors derive from a young man in good health and CMV-seropositive.

V and J are TRBV11-2 and TRBJ2-7; 7 bases map to TRBD2. The germline gives CDR1 SGHAT, CDR2 FQNNGV. The CDR3 contains 16 residues. Losses at the gene ends were 5 bases for V and 3 bases for J; bases not matched to a gene: 13. CDR3 region: CASSQAGDGGFYEQYF. As DNA, the CDR3 is TGTGCCAGCAGCCAGGCGGGAGATGGGGGGTTCTACGAGCAGTACTTC.

The CDR3 nucleotides are TGTGCCAGTAGCCCACAGGCCTCTAACTATGGCTACACCTTC. Protein product: CASSPQASNYGYTF. This chain connects TRBV19 to TRBJ1-2; a possible D gene is TRBD1 (5 bases). The CDR3 has 14 residues. Germline-derived CDR1 and CDR2 are LNHDA and SQIVND (reference sequence). V lost 6 bases and J lost 0, with 11 bases in between.

The rearrangement uses TRBV12-5 and TRBJ1-2, with TRBD1 identical over 7 bases. This CDR3 spans 16 amino acids. Germline CDR1 LGHNT, CDR2 FRNRAP. Losses at the gene ends were 1 base for V and 8 bases for J; bases not matched to a gene: 13. CDR3 coding DNA: TGTGCTAGTGGTTTGGACATCGGTGACAGGGCATGGGGCTACACCTTC. Its translation: CASGLDIGDRAWGYTF.

The chain joins TRBV30 to TRBJ2-3; D possibly corresponds to TRBD1 (6 bases). CDR1 GTSNPN and CDR2 SVGIG come from the germline V gene (reference sequence). The length of the CDR3 is 15 residues. V was trimmed by 0 bases and J by 0 bases, leaving 10 bases between them. Here the CDR3 DNA reads TGTGCCTGGAGTGTGAGGGGACAAAGCACAGATACGCAGTATTTT. This sequence encodes CAWSVRGQSTDTQYF.

This chain connects TRBV5-1 to TRBJ2-3, with D tentatively TRBD2 (6 bases). In germline, CDR1 is SGHRS, CDR2 YFSETQ. The CDR3 covers 13 residues. The V gene lost 4 bases and the J gene lost 4 bases, with 10 bases spanning the gap. In DNA form, the CDR3 reads TGCGCCAGCAGCACGGGAGTTTCAGATACGCAGTATTTT. This translates into CASSTGVSDTQYF.

The chain combines TRBV5-1 with TRBJ2-5; 9 bases are shared with TRBD2. This CDR3 spans 15 amino acids. The junction had 6 bases not matched to a gene; V was cut back by 4 bases and J by 2 bases. Germline CDR1 SGHRS, CDR2 YFSETQ. The CDR3 DNA is TGCGCCAGCAGCGAAGGACTAGCGAGACAAGAGACCCAGTACTTC. Translating it yields CASSEGLARQETQYF.

The chain is built from TRBV11-2 and TRBJ1-1, with a tentative D call TRBD1 (6 bases). V was cut by 4 bases and J by 7 bases, with 16 bases left in between. Germline V lookup: CDR1 SGHAT, CDR2 FQNNGV. The CDR3 has 14 residues. CDR3 loop: CASSSIRGRGEAFF. CDR3 coding DNA: TGTGCCAGCAGCTCGATCAGGGGTCGAGGTGAAGCTTTCTTT.

In DNA, the CDR3 is TGTGCCAGCAGCTTAGTACTAGCGGGGGGGCCCACCGGGGAGCTGTTTTTT. It encodes CASSLVLAGGPTGELFF. The V gene is TRBV7-3, the J gene TRBJ2-2; 13 bases are shared with TRBD2. Germline CDR1 SGHTA, CDR2 FQGTGA. The junction had 4 bases not matched to a gene; V was cut back by 2 bases and J by 4 bases. CDR3 size: 17 residues.

V usage is TRBV4-1 and J usage is TRBJ2-1, with TRBD2 matching over 10 bases. CDR1 is MGHRA and CDR2 is YSYEKL in the germline V gene. The ends lost 6 bases at V and 5 bases at J; junction bases unmatched: 7. The CDR3 extends over 15 amino acids. The CDR3 sequence: CASRTTGTSDNEQFF. CDR3 nucleotide sequence: TGCGCCAGCAGAACCACCGGGACTAGCGACAATGAGCAGTTCTTC.

The chain carries TRBV9 and TRBJ2-1, with D possibly matching TRBD2 (7 bases). The CDR3 has 16 residues. CDR1 and CDR2 from the germline V gene are SGDLS and YYNGEE. V lost 0 bases and J 8 bases, leaving 18 bases between the germline ends. CDR3 residues: CASSVDPLRGADEQFF. CDR3 coding DNA: TGTGCCAGCAGCGTAGACCCGTTACGGGGGGCTGATGAGCAGTTCTTC.

This clone showed up just a few times. This chain links TRBV28 with TRBJ2-7; D unresolved. Trimming stripped 5 bases from V and 2 bases from J, with 7 bases between. From germline, CDR1 is MDHEN and CDR2 SYDVKM. This CDR3 contains 12 residues. The CDR3 is CASSPPAYEQYF. DNA of the CDR3: TGTGCCAGCAGTCCGCCAGCCTACGAGCAGTACTTC.

The chain is built from TRBV6-1 and TRBJ2-3; maybe TRBD2 (7 bases). The V gene's germline CDR1 is MNHNS and CDR2 SASEGT. With 1 base removed from V and 4 bases from J, the gap between germline ends came to 15 bases. This CDR3 has 16 amino acids. CDR3 sequence: CASSEGGGGAADTQYF. As DNA, the CDR3 is TGTGCCAGCAGTGAAGGGGGTGGGGGGGCCGCAGATACGCAGTATTTT.

The chain recombines TRBV14 with TRBJ1-1, with D possibly being TRBD1 (5 bases). Germline V CDR1 and CDR2: SGHDN, FVKESK. The V and J ends lost 0 bases and 7 bases respectively, with 15 bases between them. This CDR3 spans 15 amino acids. CDR3 DNA: TGTGCCAGCAGCCAAGATTCCGAGTCAGGGCTTGAAGCTTTCTTT. It translates to CASSQDSESGLEAFF.

This clone was detected only a few times. V gene TRBV9 combines with J gene TRBJ2-1, with 7 bases fitting TRBD2. V lost 0 bases to trimming and J lost 2 bases; unmatched junction nucleotides: 2. The CDR3 has 15 amino acids. Germline-derived CDR1 and CDR2 are SGDLS and YYNGEE. DNA of the CDR3: TGTGCCAGCAGCGTAGAGCGGGACCCCTACAATGAGCAGTTCTTC. This sequence encodes CASSVERDPYNEQFF.

The genes are TRBV19 and TRBJ1-1, with D perhaps matching TRBD1 (5 bases). The length of the CDR3 is 12 residues. Deletions cut 10 bases from V and 2 bases from J, with 11 bases between. The germline CDR1 and CDR2 sequences are LNHDA and SQIVND (reference sequence). CDR3 sequence: CATHGGNTEAFF. CDR3 in DNA: TGTGCCACCCACGGGGGAAACACTGAAGCTTTCTTT. Full variable domain (outside the CDR3, taken from reference TRBV19 and TRBJ1-1): DGGITQSPKYLFRKEGQNVTLSCEQNLNHDAMYWYRQDPGQGLRLIYYSQIVNDFQKGDIAEGYSVSREKKESFPLTVTSAQKNPTAFYLCATHGGNTEAFFGQGTRLTVV.

This chain connects TRBV27 to TRBJ1-3; TRBD1 agrees at 8 bases. The CDR3 has 13 residues. The ends lost 6 bases at V and 6 bases at J; junction bases unmatched: 4. In germline, CDR1 is MNHEY, CDR2 SMNVEV (reference sequence). CDR3 sequence: CASSPGGLNTIYF. The CDR3 region has the DNA TGTGCCAGCAGCCCAGGGGGCTTAAACACCATATATTTT.

This chain uses TRBV7-2 with TRBJ2-5, with D maybe TRBD1 (5 bases). Germline values: CDR1 SGHTA, CDR2 FQGNSA. The CDR3 runs 14 residues. V shed 9 bases and J shed 5 bases, with 19 bases lying between them. For the CDR3, the DNA is TGTGCCAGTAAGGTCGGCAGGGAAGGGGAGACCCAGTACTTC. It is translated as CASKVGREGETQYF.

CDR3 loop: CASSLKETQYF. The CDR3 coding sequence is TGTGCCAGCAGCCTTAAAGAGACCCAGTACTTC. V usage is TRBV28 and J usage is TRBJ2-5; no clear D. V was clipped by 6 bases and J by 3 bases, with 5 bases between them. CDR1 MDHEN and CDR2 SYDVKM come from the germline V gene. The CDR3 is 11 residues long.

The gene calls are TRBV4-2 and TRBJ2-3, with 14 bases that match TRBD2. Germline assignment: CDR1 LGHNA and CDR2 YNFKEQ. V dropped 0 bases and J dropped 2; count of bases not matched to a gene: 7. The CDR3 sequence is 19 residues long. The CDR3 protein is CASSQEGTSGSPYTDTQYF. In nucleotides, the CDR3 is TGTGCCAGCAGCCAAGAAGGGACTAGCGGGAGTCCTTACACAGATACGCAGTATTTT.

The rearrangement joins TRBV14 to TRBJ2-3; D not certain. The ends were cut back, 4 bases at V and 6 bases at J, with 26 bases in the middle. CDR3 length: 18 amino acids. CDR1 and CDR2 (germline): SGHDN, FVKESK. The CDR3 protein is CASSLFPSVYRVEDTQYF. The CDR3 bases are TGTGCCAGCAGCCTGTTCCCTTCGGTCTACCGAGTAGAGGATACGCAGTATTTT.

The V and J genes are TRBV30 and TRBJ1-1; 7 bases are a match to TRBD1. CDR1 is GTSNPN, CDR2 SVGIG, per germline (reference sequence). The length of the CDR3 is 11 residues. Trimming removed 2 bases from V and 10 bases from J; junction bases left unmatched: 4. The CDR3 loop reads CAWSLRGTAFF. CDR3 bases: TGTGCCTGGAGTCTCAGGGGGACAGCTTTCTTT.

The V gene is TRBV27, the J gene TRBJ2-2, with a tentative D call TRBD2 (5 bases). Between the trimmed V and J ends, which lost 10 bases and 2 bases, there was a span of 14 bases. The CDR3 consists of 14 residues. CDR1 is MNHEY, CDR2 SMNVEV, per germline (reference sequence). The DNA for the CDR3 is TGTGCCACCACGCCGGGGTACAACACCGGGGAGCTGTTTTTT. Protein: CATTPGYNTGELFF.

The rearrangement joins TRBV7-3 to TRBJ2-5, with 7 bases lining up with TRBD2. This CDR3 is built from 15 residues. With 5 bases clipped from V and 1 base from J, the junction kept 7 bases outside the gene matches. The V gene's germline CDR1 is SGHTA and CDR2 FQGTGA. CDR3 loop: CASSPGTIFQETQYF. CDR3 DNA sequence: TGTGCCAGCAGCCCCGGGACTATTTTCCAAGAGACCCAGTACTTC.

The rearrangement links TRBV11-1 to TRBJ1-3; possibly TRBD1 for D (5 bases). Trimming took 5 bases from V and 4 from J, leaving 9 bases between them. This CDR3 has 13 amino acids. The germline gives CDR1 SGHAT, CDR2 FQDESV (reference sequence). The CDR3 here is CASSQDRGNTIYF. DNA of the CDR3: TGTGCCAGCAGCCAAGACAGAGGAAACACCATATATTTT.